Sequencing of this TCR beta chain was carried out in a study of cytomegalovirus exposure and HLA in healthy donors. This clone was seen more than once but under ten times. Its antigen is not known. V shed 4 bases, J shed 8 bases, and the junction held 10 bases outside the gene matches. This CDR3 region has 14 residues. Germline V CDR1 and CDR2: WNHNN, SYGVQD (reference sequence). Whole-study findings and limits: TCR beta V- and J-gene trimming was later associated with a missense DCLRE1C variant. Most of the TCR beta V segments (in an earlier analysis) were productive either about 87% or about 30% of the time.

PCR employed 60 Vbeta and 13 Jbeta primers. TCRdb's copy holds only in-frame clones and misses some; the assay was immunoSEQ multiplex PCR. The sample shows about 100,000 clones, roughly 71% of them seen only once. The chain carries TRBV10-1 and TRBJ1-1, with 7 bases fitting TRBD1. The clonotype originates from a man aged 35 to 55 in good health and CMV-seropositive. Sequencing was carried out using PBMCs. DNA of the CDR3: TGCGCCAGCAGTGGACGACAGGGAAAGGCCGAAGCTTTCTTT. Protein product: CASSGRQGKAEAFF.